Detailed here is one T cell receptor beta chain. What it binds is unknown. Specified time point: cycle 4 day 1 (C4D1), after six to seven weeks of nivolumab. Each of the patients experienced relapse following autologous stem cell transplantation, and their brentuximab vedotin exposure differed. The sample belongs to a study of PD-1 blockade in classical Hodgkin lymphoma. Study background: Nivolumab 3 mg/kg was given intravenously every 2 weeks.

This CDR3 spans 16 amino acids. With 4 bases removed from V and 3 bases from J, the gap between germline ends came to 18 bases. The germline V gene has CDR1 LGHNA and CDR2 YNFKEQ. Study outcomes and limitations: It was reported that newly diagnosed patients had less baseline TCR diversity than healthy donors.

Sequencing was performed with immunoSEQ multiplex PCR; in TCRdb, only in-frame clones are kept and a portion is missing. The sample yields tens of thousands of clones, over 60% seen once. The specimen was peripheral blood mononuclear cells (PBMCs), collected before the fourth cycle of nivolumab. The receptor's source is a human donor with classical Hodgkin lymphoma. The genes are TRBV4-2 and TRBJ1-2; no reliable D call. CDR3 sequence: CASSPPSSRRDYGYTF. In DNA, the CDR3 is TGTGCCAGCAGCCCCCCGAGTTCAAGGCGCGACTATGGCTACACCTTC.